The clone carrying this T cell receptor beta chain is medium-sized (0.01 to 0.1%) by frequency. Multiplex touch-down PCR amplified TRB using TRB-A and TRB-B pools in one tube. TCRdb reprocessed the multiplex PCR reads, keeping one entry per CDR3 protein, no DNA. Its clone listing holds thousands of distinct CDR3 sequences. TRB was amplified from roughly 0.25 ug of peripheral blood genomic DNA per sample. This sample stems from a study of T cell clusters in autoimmune cytopenias. CDR3 length equals 14 residues. Germline CDR1 reads SGHVS; CDR2 reads FNYEAQ. The same data also contributed to another study, on T cell repertoires in aging, cancer and after chemotherapy.

The V call is TRBV7-6, the J call TRBJ2-3; TCRdb calls TRBD1, which cannot be checked without DNA. The sample taken for sequencing was peripheral blood. The clonotype originates from a human donor in good health. The CDR3 sequence is CASSTDSPTDTQYF.